These 31 T cell receptor beta chains were all obtained from the same sample, sequenced in a study (dated by TCRdb to the mid-2010s). The method behind the library was RT-PCR. The sample was run on an Illumina MiSeq. In TCRdb, the public reads were trimmed at Q25 with fastp and aligned with MiXCR, with productive beta chains retained. Rows merge per CDR3 protein into single entries with the most common DNA and genes. The sample table contains hundreds of thousands of distinct CDR3 sequences; only one count was recorded for 14% of them. In total, the top ten clones hold roughly 3.6% of the sample. What was sequenced was memory CD4+ T cells from blood. Every receptor here comes from a female donor in good health, serving as a healthy control.

This clonotype was found a few times. The chain carries TRBV7-8 and TRBJ1-6; D unresolved. The germline CDR1 and CDR2 sequences are SGHVS and FQNEAQ. V was pared by 3 bases and J by 3 bases, with 12 bases between. This CDR3 has 16 amino acids. The CDR3: CASSFFGSGYNSPLHF. The CDR3 bases are TGTGCCAGCAGCTTCTTCGGGAGCGGCTATAATTCACCCCTCCACTTT.

This chain uses TRBV5-4 with TRBJ2-1; 9 bases align to TRBD2. Germline V gene sequence: CDR1 SGHNT, CDR2 YYREEE (reference sequence). Trimming removed 1 base from V and 4 bases from J; junction bases left unmatched: 3. The CDR3 sequence is 15 residues long. The CDR3 bases are TGTGCCAGCAGCTTGCCTAGCGGGACGTACAATGAGCAGTTCTTC. It translates to CASSLPSGTYNEQFF.

The V gene is TRBV4-3, the J gene TRBJ2-1; 7 bases line up with TRBD2. Looked up from germline, CDR1 is LGHNA and CDR2 is YSLEER. The CDR3 extends over 18 amino acids. Trimming cost V 1 base and J 3 bases; bases outside gene matches: 12. The CDR3 sequence is CASSQGSKTGLLYNEQFF. The CDR3 nucleotides are TGCGCCAGCAGCCAAGGTTCTAAGACGGGACTACTCTACAATGAGCAGTTCTTC.

The genes are TRBV6-6 and TRBJ2-1; 14 nucleotides align to TRBD2. CDR1 and CDR2 (germline): MNHNY, SVGAGI (reference sequence). V trimming: 10 bases; J trimming: 14 bases; junction bases outside the gene matches: 7. The CDR3 consists of 12 residues. The CDR3 loop is CAIGTSGSQEFF. For the CDR3, the DNA is TGTGCCATCGGGACTAGCGGGAGTCAAGAGTTCTTC.

The genes are TRBV5-5 and TRBJ2-3, with D maybe TRBD2 (7 bases). Germline V gene lookup returns CDR1 SGHKS and CDR2 YYEKEE (reference sequence). This CDR3 is built from 14 residues. The V end lost 7 bases, the J end lost 6 bases, and 18 bases lay between the germline ends. Here the CDR3 DNA reads TGTGCCAGCCGACGGGGGGCATCAGGCGATACGCAGTATTTT. Its translation is CASRRGASGDTQYF.

This clonotype was seen more than once but under ten times. The chain combines TRBV12-3 or TRBV12-4 with TRBJ2-7; D gene unclear. V lost 3 bases and J 2 bases, leaving 8 bases between the germline ends. The CDR3 consists of 13 residues. The CDR3 coding sequence is TGTGCCAGCAGTTTTGGGCGTCCCTACGAGCAGTACTTC. As protein: CASSFGRPYEQYF.

This clonotype was seen ten or more times. The rearrangement joins TRBV30 to TRBJ1-1; D unclear. This CDR3 spans 11 amino acids. V was trimmed by 5 bases and J by 4 bases, leaving 8 bases between them. Germline values: CDR1 GTSNPN, CDR2 SVGIG (reference sequence). The CDR3 bases are TGTGCCTGGGGAAGTCTCACTGAAGCTTTCTTT. Translating it yields CAWGSLTEAFF.

The J gene is TRBJ1-5, the V gene TRBV27; D remains unclear. With 4 bases removed from V and 5 bases from J, the gap between germline ends came to 15 bases. The CDR3 has 15 residues. Germline CDR1 is MNHEY and CDR2 is SMNVEV (reference sequence). The CDR3 DNA sequence: TGTGCCAGCAGTTCCCGAGGGTATGCGGATCAGCCCCAGCATTTT. Its translation is CASSSRGYADQPQHF.

Only a few counts were recorded for this clonotype. The chain couples TRBV7-6 to TRBJ2-5; D is undetermined. The CDR3 sequence is 15 residues long. Trimming cost V 5 bases and J 1 base, with 14 bases left between them. CDR1 is SGHVS and CDR2 is FNYEAQ in the germline V gene. The CDR3 loop is CASSPGPTSQETQYF. The DNA of the CDR3 is TGTGCCAGCAGCCCTGGCCCTACAAGCCAAGAGACCCAGTACTTC.

V is TRBV20-1 and J is TRBJ2-3, with D maybe TRBD1 (5 bases). Germline lookup yields CDR1 DFQATT and CDR2 SNEGSKA (reference sequence). The CDR3 contains 13 residues. The V end was cut by 3 bases, the J end by 6 bases, with 13 bases between. This CDR3 is CSARVQGSDTQYF. The CDR3 DNA reads TGCAGTGCTAGGGTCCAGGGCTCGGATACGCAGTATTTT.

This clonotype was observed a few times. The chain couples TRBV11-2 to TRBJ2-1, with D maybe TRBD2 (6 bases). This CDR3 region has 17 residues. The germline V and J ends were trimmed by 6 bases and 0 bases, with 18 bases remaining between them. The germline gives CDR1 SGHAT, CDR2 FQNNGV. CDR3 DNA sequence: TGTGCCAGCAGACCGGGACCGCGGGGACTCTCCTACAATGAGCAGTTCTTC. Translation: CASRPGPRGLSYNEQFF.

The chain couples TRBV11-3 to TRBJ2-3; 10 positions match TRBD2. From germline, CDR1 is SGHNT and CDR2 YENEEA. Unmatched junction bases numbered 8, after V lost 4 bases and J lost 4 bases. This CDR3 spans 16 amino acids. For the CDR3, the DNA is TGTGCCAGCAGCTCATCTAGCGGGGGAGGGGCAGATACGCAGTATTTT. Translating gives CASSSSSGGGADTQYF.

In its sample, this clonotype was seen many times. The V call is TRBV20-1, the J call TRBJ2-2; TRBD1 matches at 8 bases. V shed 2 bases, J shed 4 bases, and the junction held 3 bases outside the gene matches. Germline CDR1 is DFQATT and CDR2 is SNEGSKA (reference sequence). CDR3 size: 14 residues. This chain's CDR3 is CSARNGQGTGELFF. The CDR3 nucleotides are TGCAGTGCTAGAAACGGACAGGGCACCGGGGAGCTGTTTTTT.

The chain couples TRBV7-2 to TRBJ1-1, with D unresolved. The ends were cut back, 0 bases at V and 1 base at J, with 12 bases in the middle. This CDR3 has 16 amino acids. Germline V CDR1 and CDR2: SGHTA, FQGNSA. The DNA for the CDR3 is TGTGCCAGCAGCTTAGCACCTCCGGGGAGGAACACTGAAGCTTTCTTT. Encoded protein: CASSLAPPGRNTEAFF.

The CDR3 loop is CASSPQDMTTGEQYF. In DNA form, the CDR3 reads TGCGCCAGCAGTCCCCAGGATATGACTACCGGGGAGCAGTACTTC. The V gene is TRBV5-1, the J gene TRBJ2-7; a possible D gene is TRBD2 (5 bases). CDR3 length equals 15 residues. V was trimmed by 5 bases and J by 7 bases, leaving 22 bases between them. Germline loops: CDR1 SGHRS, CDR2 YFSETQ.

This clonotype showed up many times. V gene TRBV12-3 or TRBV12-4 combines with J gene TRBJ2-1; TRBD2 agrees at 11 bases. The CDR3 is 15 residues long. Losses at the gene ends were 6 bases for V and 6 bases for J; bases not matched to a gene: 7. The CDR3 loop is CASSTGTSGPNEQFF. CDR3 in DNA: TGTGCCAGCAGCACCGGGACTAGCGGTCCCAATGAGCAGTTCTTC.

This clonotype was detected a few times. The chain links TRBV5-1 to TRBJ2-5; D is perhaps TRBD2 (6 bases). The V end was cut by 0 bases, the J end by 3 bases, with 12 bases between. The CDR3 is 15 residues long. Germline V gene data show CDR1 as SGHRS and CDR2 as YFSETQ. CDR3 nucleotide sequence: TGCGCCAGCAGCTTGGGGAGTAGCGGAGAAGAGACCCAGTACTTC. Translated: CASSLGSSGEETQYF. Drawing the rest from reference TRBV5-1 and TRBJ2-5, the complete variable domain is KAGVTQTPRYLIKTRGQQVTLSCSPISGHRSVSWYQQTPGQGLQFLFEYFSETQRNKGNFPGRFSGRQFSNSRSEMNVSTLELGDSALYLCASSLGSSGEETQYFGPGTRLLVL.

The chain uses TRBV28 and TRBJ1-1; D perhaps matches TRBD1 (5 bases). Germline V gives CDR1 MDHEN, CDR2 SYDVKM. The CDR3 loop spans 13 amino acids. Trimming pared 3 bases from V and 11 bases from J, leaving 16 bases between. CDR3 sequence: CASSFDGRVMAFF. The CDR3, as DNA: TGTGCCAGCAGTTTCGATGGCAGGGTGATGGCTTTCTTT.

This clonotype was detected only a few times. The V call is TRBV20-1, the J call TRBJ1-3; D remains ambiguous. Deletions cut 0 bases from V and 2 bases from J, with 8 bases between. CDR1 and CDR2 (germline): DFQATT, SNEGSKA (reference sequence). The CDR3 totals 14 residues. Here the CDR3 reads CSAREGFAGNTIYF. The CDR3 DNA follows: TGCAGTGCTAGAGAGGGGTTTGCTGGAAACACCATATATTTT.

The chain combines TRBV5-1 with TRBJ1-6, with D possibly being TRBD1 (6 bases). V lost 3 bases and J lost 7, with 14 bases in between. Germline CDR1 SGHRS, CDR2 YFSETQ. This CDR3 contains 15 residues. CDR3 sequence (DNA): TGCGCCAGCAGCTCGACAGGCAACCCCAATTCACCCCTCCACTTT. As protein: CASSSTGNPNSPLHF.

The chain links TRBV20-1 to TRBJ1-1, with 7 bases that match TRBD1. Germline V CDR1 and CDR2: DFQATT, SNEGSKA (reference sequence). Unmatched junction bases numbered 12, after V lost 6 bases and J lost 2 bases. This CDR3 contains 15 residues. Here the CDR3 reads CSARDSKGINTEAFF. In DNA, the CDR3 is TGCAGTGCCCGGGACAGCAAGGGGATAAACACTGAAGCTTTCTTT.

The chain employs TRBV5-1 and TRBJ1-6; D unresolved. Germline V lookup: CDR1 SGHRS, CDR2 YFSETQ. The CDR3 loop spans 15 amino acids. V shed 0 bases and J shed 13 bases, with 17 bases lying between them. The CDR3 DNA sequence: TGCGCCAGCAGCTTGGACGGCAGCCCATTCGTTCCCCTCCACTTT. The encoded protein is CASSLDGSPFVPLHF. The whole variable domain, filled in from reference TRBV5-1 and TRBJ1-6, reads KAGVTQTPRYLIKTRGQQVTLSCSPISGHRSVSWYQQTPGQGLQFLFEYFSETQRNKGNFPGRFSGRQFSNSRSEMNVSTLELGDSALYLCASSLDGSPFVPLHFGNGTRLTVT.

The table lists this clonotype with many counts. The V gene is TRBV5-1, the J gene TRBJ1-1, with D perhaps matching TRBD1 (6 bases). Trimming removed 4 bases at V and 6 bases at J, with 16 bases between. Germline V CDR1 and CDR2: SGHRS, YFSETQ. The CDR3 has 14 amino acids. CDR3 protein: CASSLIGGRAEAFF. DNA for the CDR3: TGCGCCAGCAGCCTTATCGGGGGCCGAGCTGAAGCTTTCTTT.

Notes on this clonotype: One end of the junction fails to match germline, which may point to a read error. This chain uses TRBV10-3 with TRBJ2-2; 11 bases match TRBD2. Germline V CDR1 and CDR2: ENHRY, SYGVKD. The CDR3 totals 19 residues. CDR3 amino acids: CAISEPSGRITANTGQLFF. The CDR3 bases are TGTGCCATCAGTGAGCCTAGCGGGAGGATCACGGCGAACACCGGGCAGCTGTTTTTT.

The table lists this clonotype with a few counts. This rearrangement joins TRBV30 to TRBJ2-7; tentatively, D is TRBD1 (5 bases). This CDR3 region has 15 residues. Germline-derived CDR1 and CDR2 are GTSNPN and SVGIG (reference sequence). V gave up 4 bases and J gave up 0 bases, with 16 bases separating them. The CDR3 sequence is CAWTKGRATSYEQYF. The CDR3 DNA reads TGTGCCTGGACCAAGGGCAGGGCCACCTCCTACGAGCAGTACTTC.

In its sample, this clonotype was seen a few times. This chain links TRBV27 with TRBJ2-7, with 9 bases lining up with TRBD2. Trimming removed 10 bases from V and 4 bases from J; junction bases left unmatched: 14. CDR3 size: 15 residues. CDR1 and CDR2 (germline): MNHEY, SMNVEV (reference sequence). The CDR3 reads CATKRAAGGFYEQYF. CDR3 coding DNA: TGTGCCACAAAGCGAGCAGCGGGAGGTTTTTACGAGCAGTACTTC.

This clonotype has just a few counts. The chain recombines TRBV10-1 with TRBJ1-1, with D hard to call. The CDR3 totals 14 residues. Trimming left V 2 bases short and J 0 bases short, with 7 bases between. Germline values: CDR1 WNHNN, CDR2 SYGVQD (reference sequence). The CDR3 protein is CASSEEQLNTEAFF. The CDR3 DNA is TGCGCCAGCAGTGAGGAACAGTTGAACACTGAAGCTTTCTTT.

As regards this clonotype: Being one base from a much bigger clone, this may be a read error. The chain has TRBV12-3 or TRBV12-4 and TRBJ2-1, with TRBD2 matching 10 bases. The CDR3 is 19 amino acids. The CDR3 loop reads CASSLGTSGSLGSYNEKFF. As DNA, the CDR3 is TGTGCCAGCAGTTTAGGGACTAGCGGTTCTCTGGGCTCCTACAATGAGAAGTTCTTC.

This clonotype appeared a few times. The chain's CDR3 is CASSQGLTTRSDTIYF. The DNA for the CDR3 is TGTGCCAGCAGCCAGGGTCTAACCACCCGGTCCGACACCATATATTTT. The rearrangement links TRBV12-3 or TRBV12-4 to TRBJ1-3, with a tentative D call TRBD1 (5 bases). The CDR3 consists of 16 residues. The V gene lost 6 bases and the J gene lost 8 bases, with 23 bases spanning the gap.

The table lists this clonotype with a few counts. CDR3 coding DNA: TGTGCCAGCAGCCCAACTAGCGCTGGGTGGGAGACCCAGTACTTC. This codes for CASSPTSAGWETQYF. V is TRBV7-9 and J is TRBJ2-5; 7 nucleotides agree with TRBD2. With 5 bases clipped from V and 5 bases from J, the junction kept 11 bases outside the gene matches. Germline V gives CDR1 SEHNR, CDR2 FQNEAQ (reference sequence). This CDR3 contains 15 residues.

This clonotype was counted many times. The V call is TRBV20-1, the J call TRBJ2-5; 10 bases agree with TRBD2. V was pared by 7 bases and J by 6 bases, with 5 bases of the junction left unmatched. There are 12 residues in the CDR3. The germline CDR1 and CDR2 sequences are DFQATT and SNEGSKA (reference sequence). CDR3 DNA: TGCAGTGAACTAGCGGGATCAAAGACCCAGTACTTC. This translates into CSELAGSKTQYF.